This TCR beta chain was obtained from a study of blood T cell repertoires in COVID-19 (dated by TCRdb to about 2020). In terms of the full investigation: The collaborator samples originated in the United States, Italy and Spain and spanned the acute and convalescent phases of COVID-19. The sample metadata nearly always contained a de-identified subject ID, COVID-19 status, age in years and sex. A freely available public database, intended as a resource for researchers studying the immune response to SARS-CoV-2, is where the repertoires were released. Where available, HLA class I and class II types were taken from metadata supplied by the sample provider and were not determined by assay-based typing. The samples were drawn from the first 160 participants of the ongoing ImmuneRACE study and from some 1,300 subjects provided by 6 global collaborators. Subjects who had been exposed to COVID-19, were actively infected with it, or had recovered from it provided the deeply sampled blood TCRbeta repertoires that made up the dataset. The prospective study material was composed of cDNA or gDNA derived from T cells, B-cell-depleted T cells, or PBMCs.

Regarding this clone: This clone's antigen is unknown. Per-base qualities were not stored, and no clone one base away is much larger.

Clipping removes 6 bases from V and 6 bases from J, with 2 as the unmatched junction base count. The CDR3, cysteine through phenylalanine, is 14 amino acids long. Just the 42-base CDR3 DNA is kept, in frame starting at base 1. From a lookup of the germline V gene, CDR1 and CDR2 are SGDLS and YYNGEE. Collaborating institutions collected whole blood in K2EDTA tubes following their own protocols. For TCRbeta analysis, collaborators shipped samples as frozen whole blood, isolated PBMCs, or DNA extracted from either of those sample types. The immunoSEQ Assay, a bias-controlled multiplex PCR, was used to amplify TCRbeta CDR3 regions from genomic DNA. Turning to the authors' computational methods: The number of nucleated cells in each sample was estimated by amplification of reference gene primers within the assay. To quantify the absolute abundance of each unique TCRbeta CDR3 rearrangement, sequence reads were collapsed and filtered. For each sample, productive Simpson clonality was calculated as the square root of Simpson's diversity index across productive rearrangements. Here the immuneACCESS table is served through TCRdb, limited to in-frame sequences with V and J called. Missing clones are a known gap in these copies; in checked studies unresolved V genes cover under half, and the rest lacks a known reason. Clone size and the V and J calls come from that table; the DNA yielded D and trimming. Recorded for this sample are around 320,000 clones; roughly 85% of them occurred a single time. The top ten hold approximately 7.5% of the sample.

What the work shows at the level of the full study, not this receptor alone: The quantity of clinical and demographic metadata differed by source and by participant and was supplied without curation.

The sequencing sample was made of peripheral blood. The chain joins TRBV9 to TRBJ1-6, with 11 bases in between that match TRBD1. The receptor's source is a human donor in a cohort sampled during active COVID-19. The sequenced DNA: TGTGCCAGCAAGGACAGGGGGCCTAATTCACCCCTCCACTTT. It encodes CASKDRGPNSPLHF.